The 31 T cell receptor beta chains reported below all come from one sample, sequenced in a study of vaccination and CD4 T cells after COVID-19. Treatment denoted: 10-day PBMC culture with coronavirus spike peptide pools or control peptides (ViraFEST assay). For these receptors, no antigen is known. CD4+ T cells that had been cultured provided DNA sequenced with the Oncomine TCR Beta short-read assay. TCRdb independently ran MiXCR on the PCR reads; one entry per CDR3 protein. In the table there are approximately 12,000 distinct CDR3 sequences, about 37% of which are singletons. The sequenced sample consisted of cultured CD4+ T cells from blood. The receptors come from a human donor with COVID-19.

This clonotype was counted a few times. The chain couples TRBV25-1 to TRBJ1-2; D unresolved. There are 12 residues in the CDR3. V gave up 2 bases and J gave up 5 bases, with 6 bases separating them. CDR1 and CDR2 from the germline V gene are MGHDK and SYGVNS. CDR3: CASSEGPYGYTF. CDR3 sequence (DNA): TGTGCCAGCAGTGAAGGGCCTTATGGCTACACCTTC.

The chain links TRBV7-2 to TRBJ2-3, with 10 bases aligning to TRBD2. CDR1 SGHTA and CDR2 FQGNSA come from the germline V gene. The CDR3 is 16 amino acids. Losses at the gene ends were 5 bases for V and 4 bases for J; bases not matched to a gene: 9. CDR3 nucleotide sequence: TGTGCCAGCAGCACGAGCGGGGGGGGCGGTGCAGATACGCAGTATTTT. As protein: CASSTSGGGGADTQYF.

The genes are TRBV9 and TRBJ1-2; D remains unclear. The V and J ends lost 0 bases and 5 bases respectively, with 14 bases between them. Germline V gene sequence: CDR1 SGDLS, CDR2 YYNGEE. CDR3 length: 15 residues. The CDR3 here is CASSVEPDRKYGYTF. The CDR3 nucleotides read TGTGCCAGCAGCGTAGAACCGGACCGTAAATATGGCTACACCTTC.

CDR3 sequence reads: CSARQTTPYEQYF. CDR3 in DNA: TGCAGTGCTAGACAAACGACTCCCTACGAGCAGTACTTC. The chain employs TRBV20-1 and TRBJ2-7, with D hard to call. Looked up from germline, CDR1 is DFQATT and CDR2 is SNEGSKA (reference sequence). Trimming removed 2 bases from V and 2 bases from J, with 10 bases in between. This CDR3 is 13 amino acids long.

CDR3 in amino acids: CASSPGVQKTQYF. CDR3 coding DNA: TGTGCCAGCAGCCCGGGAGTACAGAAGACCCAGTACTTC. The rearrangement links TRBV5-4 to TRBJ2-5; possible D gene TRBD2, 6 bases. V shed 4 bases and J shed 6 bases, with 13 bases lying between them. This CDR3 is 13 amino acids long. Germline V gene lookup returns CDR1 SGHNT and CDR2 YYREEE (reference sequence).

The CDR3 coding sequence is TGTGCCAGCACCGGGGGGCCCCAAGAGACCCAGTACTTC. It encodes CASTGGPQETQYF. The chain has TRBV6-2 or TRBV6-3 and TRBJ2-5, with D maybe TRBD2 (7 bases). This CDR3 is 13 amino acids long. Trimming took 7 bases from V and 1 from J, leaving 10 bases between them. The V gene's germline CDR1 is MNHEY and CDR2 SVGEGT.

The CDR3 sequence: CASSLVSGSPYEQYF. The CDR3 DNA reads as TGCGCCAGCAGCTTGGTCTCGGGGTCCCCCTACGAGCAGTACTTC. The chain employs TRBV5-1 and TRBJ2-7, with a possible D match to TRBD2 (5 bases). The CDR3 totals 15 residues. V lost 0 bases to trimming and J lost 2 bases, with 12 bases between them. Germline values: CDR1 SGHRS, CDR2 YFSETQ.

The rearrangement links TRBV20-1 to TRBJ2-1; D is unresolved. V was cut by 3 bases and J by 1 base, with 13 bases left in between. The CDR3 totals 15 residues. CDR1 and CDR2 (germline): DFQATT, SNEGSKA (reference sequence). CDR3 residues: CSARSRPQSYNEQFF. In nucleotides, the CDR3 is TGCAGTGCTAGGTCTCGTCCCCAATCCTACAATGAGCAGTTCTTC.

V gene TRBV27 combines with J gene TRBJ2-5, with D hard to call. The CDR3 consists of 14 residues. Trimming took 4 bases from V and 3 from J, leaving 12 bases between them. CDR1 and CDR2 from the germline V gene are MNHEY and SMNVEV (reference sequence). CDR3 amino acids: CASSSGWQKETQYF. CDR3 nucleotides: TGTGCCAGCAGTTCCGGGTGGCAGAAAGAGACCCAGTACTTC.

The chain couples TRBV7-6 to TRBJ1-4, with D possibly TRBD1 on 5 matching bases. V gave up 5 bases and J gave up 4 bases, with 11 bases separating them. The CDR3 contains 14 residues. The V gene's germline CDR1 is SGHVS and CDR2 FNYEAQ. The CDR3 bases are TGTGCCAGCAGCGGGGGGGGGGTTAATGAAAAACTGTTTTTT. It is translated as CASSGGGVNEKLFF. Using reference TRBV7-6 and TRBJ1-4 for the parts outside the CDR3, the full variable domain is GAGVSQSPRYKVTKRGQDVALRCDPISGHVSLYWYRQALGQGPEFLTYFNYEAQQDKSGLPNDRFSAERPEGSISTLTIQRTEQRDSAMYRCASSGGGVNEKLFFGSGTQLSVL.

The chain recombines TRBV2 with TRBJ1-5; no definite D call. Trimming pared 2 bases from V and 7 bases from J, leaving 6 bases between. This CDR3 is built from 12 residues. Germline V gene lookup returns CDR1 SNHLY and CDR2 FYNNEI. DNA of the CDR3: TGTGCCAGCAGTGAATCGAGACAGCCCCAGCATTTT. Translated, it gives CASSESRQPQHF.

The chain is built from TRBV28 and TRBJ2-5, with D maybe TRBD1 (5 bases). With 4 bases removed from V and 4 bases from J, the gap between germline ends came to 19 bases. This CDR3 spans 16 amino acids. CDR1 and CDR2 (germline): MDHEN, SYDVKM. The CDR3 spells CASSSRNTGFGETQYF. The CDR3 nucleotides read TGTGCCAGCAGTTCCAGGAATACAGGATTTGGAGAGACCCAGTACTTC.

This clonotype came up once. V is TRBV5-1 and J is TRBJ2-5; D is possibly TRBD2 (6 bases). The CDR3 totals 14 residues. V lost 0 bases and J 5 bases, leaving 11 bases between the germline ends. Germline V gene data show CDR1 as SGHRS and CDR2 as YFSETQ. The CDR3: CASSLGGLGETQYF. The CDR3 DNA is TGCGCCAGCAGCTTGGGGGGACTTGGCGAGACCCAGTACTTC.

This clonotype was seen more than once but under ten times. The J gene is TRBJ2-7, the V gene TRBV20-1, with 10 bases identical to TRBD2. The CDR3 length is 14 residues. Germline values: CDR1 DFQATT, CDR2 SNEGSKA (reference sequence). The V segment lost 6 bases and the J segment 5 bases; nucleotides outside the gene matches: 10. CDR3 residues: CSAEMVAGGHEQYF. CDR3 coding DNA: TGCAGTGCCGAAATGGTAGCGGGGGGTCACGAGCAGTACTTC.

The chain combines TRBV11-2 with TRBJ2-7, with D unresolved. Trimming pared 5 bases from V and 2 bases from J, leaving 19 bases between. CDR3 size: 16 residues. Per germline, CDR1 SGHAT and CDR2 FQNNGV. The CDR3 nucleotides read TGTGCCAGCAGCCTATTGCGGTCCCCCCGCACCTACGAGCAGTACTTC. Translation gives CASSLLRSPRTYEQYF. Full variable domain (missing parts from reference TRBV11-2 and TRBJ2-7): EAGVAQSPRYKIIEKRQSVAFWCNPISGHATLYWYQQILGQGPKLLIQFQNNGVVDDSQLPKDRFSAERLKGVDSTLKIQPAKLEDSAVYLCASSLLRSPRTYEQYFGPGTRLTVT.

This rearrangement joins TRBV5-4 to TRBJ2-3; 13 positions agree with TRBD2. This CDR3 comprises 17 residues. In germline, CDR1 is SGHNT, CDR2 YYREEE (reference sequence). The V segment lost 2 bases and the J segment 0 bases; nucleotides outside the gene matches: 3. The CDR3 here is CASSLPGLAGSTDTQYF. The CDR3 DNA is TGTGCCAGCAGCTTACCGGGACTAGCGGGGAGCACAGATACGCAGTATTTT.

The rearrangement joins TRBV7-2 to TRBJ1-2; 10 nucleotides match TRBD1. Germline CDR1 reads SGHTA; CDR2 reads FQGNSA. The CDR3 is made up of 15 amino acids. J gave up 6 bases and V 6 bases, and 10 bases lay outside the gene matches. DNA of the CDR3: TGTGCCAGCAGGTCAGGTCCCGGACAGGGGGATGGCTACACCTTC. Translation gives CASRSGPGQGDGYTF.

The rearrangement joins TRBV20-1 to TRBJ1-2, with D tentatively TRBD1 (6 bases). Deletions cut 6 bases from V and 2 bases from J, with 13 bases between. The CDR3 runs to 13 residues. From germline, CDR1 is DFQATT and CDR2 SNEGSKA (reference sequence). CDR3 sequence (DNA): TGCAGTGCCCAACTCGACAGGAACTATGGCTACACCTTC. Residues: CSAQLDRNYGYTF.

The chain employs TRBV7-3 and TRBJ2-3; D is perhaps TRBD1 (5 bases). This CDR3 is built from 15 residues. V was shortened by 5 bases and J by 0 bases, with 12 bases between the two germline ends. Germline CDR1 is SGHTA and CDR2 is FQGTGA. The CDR3 protein is CASSGSGQSTDTQYF. The CDR3 coding sequence is TGTGCCAGCAGCGGATCTGGACAAAGCACAGATACGCAGTATTTT.

This clonotype was recorded only once. J is TRBJ1-1 and V is TRBV11-3; D unresolved. The germline gives CDR1 SGHNT, CDR2 YENEEA. The CDR3 loop spans 13 amino acids. Trimming removed 3 bases from V and 0 bases from J, with 5 bases in between. CDR3 bases: TGTGCCAGCAGCTTGAGGCTGAACACTGAAGCTTTCTTT. Its protein product is CASSLRLNTEAFF.

The chain joins TRBV6-5 to TRBJ1-1; possible D gene TRBD1, 6 bases. The ends were cut back, 0 bases at V and 4 bases at J, with 12 bases in the middle. From germline, CDR1 is MNHEY and CDR2 SVGAGI. The CDR3 extends over 15 amino acids. The CDR3 is CASSYSHRAVTEAFF. Written as DNA, the CDR3 is TGTGCCAGCAGTTACTCTCACAGGGCGGTCACTGAAGCTTTCTTT.

The V call is TRBV2, the J call TRBJ2-7; D perhaps matches TRBD2 (5 bases). Germline CDR1 SNHLY, CDR2 FYNNEI. The CDR3 is made up of 12 amino acids. Trimming took 6 bases from V and 0 from J, leaving 6 bases between them. CDR3 sequence: CASRGSSYEQYF. CDR3 DNA sequence: TGTGCCAGCAGAGGGAGCTCCTACGAGCAGTACTTC.

The V and J genes are TRBV28 and TRBJ1-6; D is unclear. V gave up 4 bases and J gave up 7 bases, with 14 bases separating them. Germline lookup yields CDR1 MDHEN and CDR2 SYDVKM. The CDR3 sequence is 15 residues long. CDR3 DNA: TGTGCCAGCAGTTCAGGTCGCCTAAACAATTCACCCCTCCACTTT. Translated: CASSSGRLNNSPLHF.

The chain joins TRBV7-2 to TRBJ2-5; 7 bases fit TRBD2. Germline lookup yields CDR1 SGHTA and CDR2 FQGNSA. The length of the CDR3 is 13 residues. Germline trimming cut 5 bases from V and 5 bases from J; bases unmatched to any gene: 5. The CDR3 region has the DNA TGTGCCAGCAGCGTGGGGGGGGACGAGACCCAGTACTTC. It codes for CASSVGGDETQYF.

This clonotype was recorded a few times. The chain recombines TRBV19 with TRBJ1-6, with D hard to call. This CDR3 comprises 16 residues. V was pared by 3 bases and J by 0 bases, with 9 bases between. Germline CDR1 LNHDA, CDR2 SQIVND (reference sequence). The CDR3 here is CASSMEGGSYNSPLHF. Here the CDR3 DNA reads TGTGCCAGTAGTATGGAGGGCGGCTCCTATAATTCACCCCTCCACTTT.

This chain joins TRBV7-8 and TRBJ2-7; TRBD2 matches at 14 bases. Per germline, CDR1 SGHVS and CDR2 FQNEAQ. Germline trimming cut 5 bases from V and 3 bases from J; bases unmatched to any gene: 12. The length of the CDR3 is 18 residues. This CDR3 reads CASSIGLAGGSVGYEQYF. As DNA, the CDR3 is TGTGCCAGCAGCATCGGACTAGCGGGGGGATCTGTCGGCTACGAGCAGTACTTC.

A few counts support this clonotype. This chain links TRBV6-1 with TRBJ1-1, with 9 bases aligning to TRBD1. The V gene's germline CDR1 is MNHNS and CDR2 SASEGT. The CDR3 contains 16 residues. Unmatched junction bases numbered 15, after V lost 3 bases and J lost 10 bases. In DNA form, the CDR3 reads TGTGCCAGCAGTGACGACCTGGGGACAGGGCGATTGGGAGCTTTCTTT. Protein sequence: CASSDDLGTGRLGAFF.

This clonotype turned up a few times. The rearrangement links TRBV24-1 to TRBJ2-3, with D possibly TRBD1 on 6 matching bases. Germline loops: CDR1 KGHDR, CDR2 SFDVKD. Trimming removed 4 bases from V and 5 bases from J, with 12 bases in between. The CDR3 totals 14 residues. CDR3 nucleotides: TGTGCCACCAGTGAGTCAGGGGCGGGAGATACGCAGTATTTT. Its translation is CATSESGAGDTQYF.

This clonotype was observed a handful of times. The rearrangement uses TRBV20-1 and TRBJ1-6; D might be TRBD1 (5 bases). The CDR3 has 18 amino acids. The V and J ends lost 2 bases and 0 bases respectively, with 17 bases between them. CDR1 and CDR2 from the germline V gene are DFQATT and SNEGSKA (reference sequence). The CDR3 spells CSARSGTEKSSYNSPLHF. The CDR3 nucleotides read TGCAGTGCTAGATCCGGGACTGAGAAAAGCTCCTATAATTCACCCCTCCACTTT.

The V and J genes are TRBV24-1 and TRBJ2-1; D not resolved. CDR1 and CDR2 from the germline V gene are KGHDR and SFDVKD. Trimming removed 7 bases from V and 5 bases from J, with 11 bases in between. The CDR3 covers 13 residues. In nucleotides, the CDR3 is TGTGCCACCAGGACGCCAGGAGACAATGAGCAGTTCTTC. It codes for CATRTPGDNEQFF.

The V gene is TRBV20-1, the J gene TRBJ2-7; 9 bases map to TRBD2. The CDR3 totals 17 residues. Germline trimming cut 0 bases from V and 3 bases from J; bases unmatched to any gene: 12. Germline CDR1 DFQATT, CDR2 SNEGSKA (reference sequence). The CDR3 coding sequence is TGCAGTGCTAGAGATTTTGGTAGCGGGGGAGCAGACTACGAGCAGTACTTC. Amino acids: CSARDFGSGGADYEQYF.